The entry below gives a single TCR beta chain sequence along with its context. The germline V and J ends were trimmed by 2 bases and 6 bases, with 8 bases remaining between them. Germline CDR1 is MDHEN and CDR2 is SYDVKM. The CDR3 contains 12 residues. Libraries were prepared by immunoSEQ multiplex PCR; TCRdb keeps only in-frame clonotypes and omits some of them. Counted here are approximately 220,000 clones, just under 90% occurring once; the ten biggest clones make up 1.2%. The data originate from a study of blood T cell repertoires in COVID-19. Sequenced: PBMCs or T cells enriched from blood (not recorded which). This chain joins TRBV28 and TRBJ2-7; tentatively, D is TRBD2 (6 bases). The sequence was collected from a man aged 30-40 years who had recovered from COVID-19. The CDR3, as DNA: TGTGCCAGCAGTTTACTGGGGGGCGAGCAGTACTTC. It codes for CASSLLGGEQYF.